Described below is a single T cell receptor (beta chain) sequence and its context. As processed by the authors: The authors estimated nucleated cell counts from reference gene primer amplification. TCRdb's copy holds only in-frame clones and misses some; the assay was immunoSEQ multiplex PCR. The DNA gave D and trimming, while V, J and clone size come from that table. The profile shows 240,000 or so clones, almost 85% of them singletons. The record originates from a study of blood T cell repertoires in COVID-19. Study background: The study drew acute and convalescent COVID-19 samples from the United States, Italy and Spain. Sample material is recorded as cDNA or gDNA derived from T cells, B-cell-depleted T cells, or PBMCs.

V lost 0 bases and J lost 2; bases outside the gene matches: 2. Germline CDR1 reads LGHNA; CDR2 reads YSLEER. The CDR3 has 15 residues. The sequenced material came from peripheral blood. The V call is TRBV4-3, the J call TRBJ1-2, with 8 bases identical to TRBD1. The sequence derives from a woman at least 80 years old with acute or convalescent COVID-19. The CDR3 spells CASSQDRGPNYGYTF. In DNA, the CDR3 is TGCGCCAGCAGCCAAGACAGGGGGCCCAACTATGGCTACACCTTC.